This T cell receptor (beta chain) was identified during a study of Tregs in tolerant kidney transplant recipients. Study-level points and caveats: Biological reproducibility was not directly addressed, but technical replication error appeared minimal. Donor-specific Treg expansion exceeded global Treg expansion in tolerant patients, suggesting antigen drive.

This CDR3 region has 16 residues. The V and J ends lost 0 bases and 0 bases respectively, with 7 bases between them. Germline V gene lookup returns CDR1 SGHRS and CDR2 YFSETQ. A word on this clone: What it binds is not known. The CDR3 goes on 3 residues after the read ends, and that part is filled in from the germline J gene.

Recipients received nonmyeloablative bone marrow transplants from related graft donors, with transient mixed chimerism. Produced via immunoSEQ multiplex PCR; TCRdb's table is partial and in-frame only. Its table lists roughly 25,000 clones. The chain is built from TRBV5-1 and TRBJ1-6; D remains unclear. Sample: CD4+ T cells from blood (PBMCs), taken 6 months after the transplant. The clonotype originates from a human patient who received a combined kidney and bone marrow transplant. Among the T cells, some may be from the graft donor. Here the CDR3 reads CASSLESSSYNSPLHF. The sequenced part of the CDR3 DNA is TGCGCCAGCAGCTTGGAGTCTAGCTCCTATAATTCACCC.